This TCR beta chain was sequenced for a study of blood T cell repertoires in COVID-19. Cohorts were assigned according to the clinical history that participants reported. Assay: immunoSEQ multiplex PCR; the TCRdb copy retains only in-frame clones and omits some. Here the sample spans more than 300,000 clones, more than 75% being singletons. The germline V gene encodes CDR1 MNHEY and CDR2 SVGAGI. This CDR3 has 13 amino acids. Trimming at V came to 7 bases and at J to 6 bases, leaving 8 bases not matched to a gene. Sequences were obtained from PBMCs or T cells enriched from blood (not recorded which). The chain recombines TRBV6-5 with TRBJ2-5, with 7 bases that match TRBD2. This receptor was taken from a woman in her late teens or twenties who had recovered from COVID-19. This CDR3 is CASMGGSVKTQYF. CDR3 coding DNA: TGTGCCAGCATGGGGGGGTCCGTTAAGACCCAGTACTTC.